What follows are 31 T cell receptor beta chains derived from one specimen sequenced in a study of blood T cell repertoires in COVID-19. Some clones are missing from TCRdb's copy, which holds only in-frame ones; the method was immunoSEQ multiplex PCR. This table has roughly 200,000 clones, about 77% appearing once. The sequenced sample was peripheral blood. The receptors come from a woman of 80 years or more with active or convalescent COVID-19.

The CDR3 coding sequence is TGTGCCAGCAGCGTTGTACCGGGACAGGGGAGTGAAAAACTGTTTTTT. Residues: CASSVVPGQGSEKLFF. The rearrangement joins TRBV5-4 to TRBJ1-4; 10 bases agree with TRBD1. V was clipped by 4 bases and J by 7 bases; unmatched bases: 10. Germline V gene lookup returns CDR1 SGHNT and CDR2 YYREEE (reference sequence). The CDR3 has 16 amino acids.

This clone was seen a single time. The chain couples TRBV24-1 to TRBJ2-3; TRBD1 matches at 7 bases. The V gene end was trimmed by 4 bases and the J gene end by 0 bases; junction bases not matched to a gene: 3. Germline CDR1 is KGHDR and CDR2 is SFDVKD. The CDR3 spans 15 residues. The CDR3 reads CATSDWTGSTDTQYF. The CDR3 DNA reads TGTGCCACCAGTGACTGGACAGGTAGCACAGATACGCAGTATTTT.

J is TRBJ2-3 and V is TRBV28; 8 nucleotides agree with TRBD2. From germline, CDR1 is MDHEN and CDR2 SYDVKM. The CDR3 is 18 residues long. V lost 4 bases and J lost 4; bases outside the gene matches: 16. The CDR3 DNA reads as TGTGCCAGCAGTTCGGGACTAGATATTGGTCGGGCGGCAGATACGCAGTATTTT. Translating it yields CASSSGLDIGRAADTQYF.

The V and J genes are TRBV5-1 and TRBJ2-5, with 10 nucleotides matching TRBD2. The CDR3 has 14 residues. Germline CDR1 and CDR2: SGHRS and YFSETQ. V lost 5 bases to trimming and J lost 4 bases; unmatched junction nucleotides: 5. The CDR3 is CASSGASGGETQYF. In DNA, the CDR3 is TGCGCCAGCAGTGGGGCTAGCGGGGGAGAGACCCAGTACTTC.

The chain carries TRBV6-1 and TRBJ1-2, with a possible D match to TRBD1 (6 bases). Germline V gives CDR1 MNHNS, CDR2 SASEGT. CDR3 size: 13 residues. V was pared by 2 bases and J by 8 bases, with 12 bases between. CDR3 in DNA: TGTGCCAGCAGTGAAAAAAACAGGGAGGGCTACACCTTC. Its translation: CASSEKNREGYTF.

The rearrangement uses TRBV5-1 and TRBJ2-3, with 10 bases identical to TRBD1. The CDR3 has 15 residues. The ends lost 5 bases at V and 5 bases at J; junction bases unmatched: 8. CDR1 SGHRS and CDR2 YFSETQ come from the germline V gene. CDR3 in amino acids: CASRSGQGIVDTQYF. CDR3 coding DNA: TGCGCCAGCAGATCGGGACAGGGGATCGTAGATACGCAGTATTTT.

This chain joins TRBV7-2 and TRBJ2-3; 8 nucleotides match TRBD2. CDR1 and CDR2 from the germline V gene are SGHTA and FQGNSA. The CDR3 is 18 residues long. V gave up 0 bases and J gave up 1 base; unmatched junction bases: 9. In nucleotides, the CDR3 is TGTGCCAGCAGCTTAGCGAATATGCGGGGGGCGGGCACAGATACGCAGTATTTT. Translation: CASSLANMRGAGTDTQYF.

The V and J genes are TRBV9 and TRBJ2-5, with 7 bases identical to TRBD2. J was trimmed by 2 bases and V by 0 bases; bases with no gene match: 13. CDR3 size: 18 residues. Germline CDR1 SGDLS, CDR2 YYNGEE. CDR3 nucleotide sequence: TGTGCCAGCAGCGTAGCTGGCCACGGGAGCGGGGCGCAAGAGACCCAGTACTTC. Translated, it gives CASSVAGHGSGAQETQYF.

The chain is built from TRBV5-1 and TRBJ1-3; TRBD1 matches at 9 bases. The germline CDR1 and CDR2 sequences are SGHRS and YFSETQ. Unmatched junction bases numbered 5, after V lost 0 bases and J lost 4 bases. This CDR3 has 16 residues. The CDR3 sequence: CASSLAGQGTGNTIYF. The CDR3 coding sequence is TGCGCCAGCAGCTTGGCCGGACAGGGGACAGGAAACACCATATATTTT.

The chain employs TRBV5-6 and TRBJ2-2; maybe TRBD1 (5 bases). This CDR3 is 14 amino acids long. V was clipped by 2 bases and J by 2 bases, with 7 bases between them. Germline CDR1 reads SGHDT; CDR2 reads YYEEEE. The CDR3 loop reads CASSLRGNTGELFF. The CDR3, as DNA: TGTGCCAGCAGCTTAAGGGGAAACACCGGGGAGCTGTTTTTT.

This clone showed up just a few times. The rearrangement links TRBV5-1 to TRBJ1-2, with TRBD1 matching over 10 bases. This CDR3 is built from 14 residues. Germline V gene sequence: CDR1 SGHRS, CDR2 YFSETQ. The trim removed 0 bases at V and 6 bases at J, leaving 2 bases unmatched. The CDR3 sequence: CASSLAGQGDGYTF. Here the CDR3 DNA reads TGCGCCAGCAGCTTGGCCGGACAGGGGGATGGCTACACCTTC.

The rearrangement joins TRBV5-6 to TRBJ2-2; the match to TRBD1 covers 8 bases. After removal of 3 bases from V and 4 bases from J, the junction contained 2 bases not matched to a gene. From germline, CDR1 is SGHDT and CDR2 YYEEEE. The CDR3 totals 14 residues. CDR3 loop: CASSSQGGTGELFF. The CDR3, as DNA: TGTGCCAGCAGCTCACAGGGGGGCACCGGGGAGCTGTTTTTT.

This clone was counted between two and nine times. The V and J genes are TRBV5-6 and TRBJ1-2; D is possibly TRBD1 (6 bases). This CDR3 comprises 14 residues. Germline V CDR1 and CDR2: SGHDT, YYEEEE. V was pared by 1 base and J by 4 bases, with 11 bases between. The CDR3 DNA follows: TGTGCCAGCAGCTTGTTATCAGGGGCCTATGGCTACACCTTC. Protein sequence: CASSLLSGAYGYTF.

The chain links TRBV12-3 or TRBV12-4 to TRBJ1-1; no definite D call. The CDR3 runs 13 residues. Trimming took 5 bases from V and 5 from J, leaving 12 bases between them. CDR3 coding DNA: TGTGCCAGCAGTAATACGCGGGGAACTGAAGCTTTCTTT. Translation gives CASSNTRGTEAFF.

A few counts support this clone. The chain has TRBV28 and TRBJ1-2; D is possibly TRBD1 (6 bases). V lost 2 bases and J 9 bases, leaving 13 bases between the germline ends. The CDR3 is 13 amino acids. Per germline, CDR1 MDHEN and CDR2 SYDVKM. This CDR3 reads CASSLGGQGSYTF. The CDR3 nucleotides are TGTGCCAGCAGTTTAGGGGGACAAGGCAGCTACACCTTC.

This clone has just a few counts. A junction end diverges from the germline sequence, so it may reflect a read error. The chain is built from TRBV28 and TRBJ1-1; 11 bases fit TRBD1. The germline V gene encodes CDR1 MDHEN and CDR2 SYDVKM. The CDR3 runs to 14 residues. CDR3 sequence: CAGRTGGRNTEAFF. The CDR3 DNA reads TGTGCCGGCAGGACAGGGGGCAGGAACACTGAAGCTTTCTTT.

This clone came up a few times. The chain employs TRBV6-2 or TRBV6-3 and TRBJ2-3; D is perhaps TRBD2 (6 bases). From germline, CDR1 is MNHEY and CDR2 SVGEGT. CDR3 length equals 17 residues. Trimming took 5 bases from V and 1 from J, leaving 19 bases between them. CDR3 nucleotide sequence: TGTGCCAGCAGTGGCCGGGACTTCACTTGGGGCACAGATACGCAGTATTTT. Protein sequence: CASSGRDFTWGTDTQYF.

This clone occurred once. The chain links TRBV3-1 (or the pseudogene TRBV3-2) to TRBJ2-1; 8 nucleotides agree with TRBD2. With V trimmed by 3 bases and J by 10 bases, 5 bases remained unmatched. The length of the CDR3 is 13 residues. Germline V lookup: CDR1 LGHDT, CDR2 YNNKEL (reference sequence). In nucleotides, the CDR3 is TGTGCCAGCAGCCAGGACCGACTAGCGGAGCAGTTCTTC. Protein: CASSQDRLAEQFF.

The V and J genes are TRBV6-5 and TRBJ1-5; weak D call: TRBD1 (6 bases). CDR1 is MNHEY, CDR2 SVGAGI, per germline. Between the trimmed V and J ends, which lost 7 bases and 3 bases, there was a span of 16 bases. The CDR3 is 15 amino acids. CDR3 residues: CASIPPGTFNQPQHF. The CDR3, as DNA: TGTGCCAGCATACCCCCCGGGACATTCAATCAGCCCCAGCATTTT.

The rearrangement joins TRBV3-1 (or the pseudogene TRBV3-2) to TRBJ2-7, with 10 bases lining up with TRBD1. Germline loops: CDR1 LGHDT, CDR2 YNNKEL (reference sequence). J lost 5 bases, V lost 6 bases, and 4 bases had no gene match. The CDR3 has 13 residues. CDR3 region: CASRDRGVDEQYF. The CDR3 region has the DNA TGTGCCAGCAGGGACAGGGGGGTCGACGAGCAGTACTTC.

This clone appeared a few times. The rearrangement joins TRBV7-2 to TRBJ1-1; TRBD1 aligns across 7 bases. Germline CDR1 reads SGHTA; CDR2 reads FQGNSA. Trimming took 1 base from V and 1 from J; bases not matched to a gene: 3. This CDR3 contains 15 residues. The CDR3 region is CASSLVGQKNTEAFF. CDR3 sequence (DNA): TGTGCCAGCAGCTTAGTGGGACAGAAGAACACTGAAGCTTTCTTT. The full variable domain, rest sourced from reference TRBV7-2 and TRBJ1-1, is GAGVSQSPSNKVTEKGKDVELRCDPISGHTALYWYRQSLGQGLEFLIYFQGNSAPDKSGLPSDRFSAERTGGSVSTLTIQRTQQEDSAVYLCASSLVGQKNTEAFFGQGTRLTVV.

This rearrangement joins TRBV12-5 to TRBJ2-7; 8 nucleotides agree with TRBD1. Germline-derived CDR1 and CDR2 are LGHNT and FRNRAP. V lost 5 bases to trimming and J lost 3 bases; unmatched junction nucleotides: 6. The CDR3 covers 14 residues. CDR3 in amino acids: CASGKTTGVYEQYF. CDR3 bases: TGTGCTAGTGGTAAAACGACAGGGGTCTACGAGCAGTACTTC.

V and J are TRBV18 and TRBJ2-7, with D perhaps matching TRBD2 (7 bases). Looked up from germline, CDR1 is KGHSH and CDR2 is LQKENI. The ends were cut back, 4 bases at V and 3 bases at J, with 19 bases in the middle. This CDR3 is 16 amino acids long. The CDR3 loop reads CASSLGPLGGHYEQYF. As DNA, the CDR3 is TGTGCCAGCTCACTTGGGCCCCTGGGGGGGCACTACGAGCAGTACTTC.

The rearrangement joins TRBV2 to TRBJ2-6; weak D call: TRBD2 (7 bases). The V and J ends lost 8 bases and 3 bases respectively, with 20 bases between them. The germline CDR1 and CDR2 sequences are SNHLY and FYNNEI. CDR3 length: 17 residues. CDR3 DNA sequence: TGTGCCAGCTGTAGGGAGGGGGGCCCCCGTGGGGCCAACGTCCTGACTTTC. Amino acid sequence: CASCREGGPRGANVLTF.

The sample holds one count of this clone. CDR3 loop: CASSPLSPGTNTGELFF. Here the CDR3 DNA reads TGTGCCAGCTCACCACTCTCCCCAGGGACGAACACCGGGGAGCTGTTTTTT. The chain recombines TRBV18 with TRBJ2-2; maybe TRBD1 (5 bases). The CDR3 totals 17 residues. V was clipped by 1 base and J by 0 bases, with 12 bases between them. Per the germline V gene, CDR1 is KGHSH and CDR2 is LQKENI.

This chain links TRBV5-1 with TRBJ1-1; D perhaps matches TRBD1 (6 bases). In germline, CDR1 is SGHRS, CDR2 YFSETQ. There are 15 residues in the CDR3. V lost 2 bases to trimming and J lost 0 bases, with 11 bases between them. CDR3: CASSFTGTMNTEAFF. The CDR3, as DNA: TGCGCCAGCAGCTTCACAGGGACCATGAACACTGAAGCTTTCTTT.

In this sample, this clone turned up many times. The genes are TRBV7-6 and TRBJ1-4; TRBD1 agrees at 10 bases. Trimming at V came to 1 base and at J to 7 bases, leaving 6 bases not matched to a gene. Looked up from germline, CDR1 is SGHVS and CDR2 is FNYEAQ. The CDR3 sequence is 16 residues long. This CDR3 is CASSLGWTGGFEKLFF. In DNA form, the CDR3 reads TGTGCCAGCAGCTTAGGATGGACAGGGGGGTTTGAAAAACTGTTTTTT.

This chain connects TRBV9 to TRBJ1-1; D gene unclear. Germline V gene lookup returns CDR1 SGDLS and CDR2 YYNGEE. The CDR3 totals 14 residues. Trimming shortened V by 0 bases and J by 11 bases, and 17 bases separated the two germline ends. The CDR3 here is CASSVDPGRRGAFF. The CDR3 DNA sequence: TGTGCCAGCAGCGTAGATCCCGGGAGGAGAGGTGCTTTCTTT.

The V and J genes are TRBV5-6 and TRBJ1-3, with 8 bases matching TRBD1. The length of the CDR3 is 17 residues. The germline V gene has CDR1 SGHDT and CDR2 YYEEEE. The junction had 9 bases not matched to a gene; V was cut back by 4 bases and J by 0 bases. CDR3 protein: CASSGGTGLSSGNTIYF. CDR3 nucleotide sequence: TGTGCCAGCAGCGGAGGGACAGGTTTAAGCTCTGGAAACACCATATATTTT.

The rearrangement links TRBV12-3 or TRBV12-4 to TRBJ1-6; possible D gene TRBD1, 6 bases. This CDR3 spans 13 amino acids. V lost 5 bases and J 14 bases, leaving 16 bases between the germline ends. The CDR3 DNA sequence: TGTGCCAGCAGTCCCCAAAAGGGGGTTTCCCTCCACTTT. Translated: CASSPQKGVSLHF.

V and J are TRBV5-4 and TRBJ2-1; 9 bases fit TRBD1. The CDR3 loop spans 15 amino acids. Germline-derived CDR1 and CDR2 are SGHNT and YYREEE (reference sequence). Trimming took 6 bases from V and 3 from J; bases not matched to a gene: 7. The CDR3 here is CASTTGTGFYNEQFF. CDR3 nucleotides: TGTGCCAGCACAACAGGGACAGGGTTCTACAATGAGCAGTTCTTC.